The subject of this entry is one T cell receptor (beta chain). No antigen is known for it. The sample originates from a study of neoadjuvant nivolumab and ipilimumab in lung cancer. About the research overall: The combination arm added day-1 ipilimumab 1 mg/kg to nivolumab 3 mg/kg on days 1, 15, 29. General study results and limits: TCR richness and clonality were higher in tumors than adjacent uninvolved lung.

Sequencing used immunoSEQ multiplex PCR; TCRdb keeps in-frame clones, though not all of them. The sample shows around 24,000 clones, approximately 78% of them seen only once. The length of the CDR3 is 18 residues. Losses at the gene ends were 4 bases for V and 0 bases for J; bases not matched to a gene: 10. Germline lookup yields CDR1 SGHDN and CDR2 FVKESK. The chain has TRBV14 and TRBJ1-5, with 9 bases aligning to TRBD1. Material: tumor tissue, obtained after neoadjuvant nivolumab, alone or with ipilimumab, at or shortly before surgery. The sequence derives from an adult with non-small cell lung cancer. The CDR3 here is CASSLPGQGNLSNQPQHF. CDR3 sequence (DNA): TGTGCCAGCAGCCTCCCGGGACAGGGTAATCTTAGCAATCAGCCCCAGCATTTT. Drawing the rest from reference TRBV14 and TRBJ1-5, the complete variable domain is EAGVTQFPSHSVIEKGQTVTLRCDPISGHDNLYWYRRVMGKEIKFLLHFVKESKQDESGMPNNRFLAERTGGTYSTLKVQPAELEDSGVYFCASSLPGQGNLSNQPQHFGDGTRLSIL.